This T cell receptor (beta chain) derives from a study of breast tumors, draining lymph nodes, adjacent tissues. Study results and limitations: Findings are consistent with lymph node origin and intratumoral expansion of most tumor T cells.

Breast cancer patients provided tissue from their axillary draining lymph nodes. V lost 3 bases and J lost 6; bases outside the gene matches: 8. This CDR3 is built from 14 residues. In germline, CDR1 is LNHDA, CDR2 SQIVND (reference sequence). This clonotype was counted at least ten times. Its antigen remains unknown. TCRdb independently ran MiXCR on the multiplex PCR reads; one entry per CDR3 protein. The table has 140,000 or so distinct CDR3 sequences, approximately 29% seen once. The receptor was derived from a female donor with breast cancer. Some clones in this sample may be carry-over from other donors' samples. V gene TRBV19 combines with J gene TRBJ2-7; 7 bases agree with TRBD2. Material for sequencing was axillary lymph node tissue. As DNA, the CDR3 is TGTGCCAGTAGTATGGGGAGGGGTTCGGGCGAGCAGTACGTC. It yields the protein CASSMGRGSGEQYV.